Listed below are T cell receptor beta chains from one sample, sequenced in a study of cytomegalovirus exposure and HLA in healthy donors. Clones were read by immunoSEQ multiplex PCR, and TCRdb kept only the in-frame ones, dropping some. The table shows around 130,000 clones, with roughly 8.6% occurring only once. Sequenced material: PBMCs. The receptors come from a woman aged 40-49 years in good health and CMV-seropositive. CDR3s leave out the opening cysteine and the closing phenylalanine or tryptophan. The D gene is left open where the match is weak.

j_gene	d_gene	v_gene	len	CDR3aa
TRBJ1-4	-	TRBV19	11	ASSLLQDEKLF
TRBJ1-4	TRBD1	TRBV5-1	13	ASSLGQGANEKLF
TRBJ1-2	TRBD1	TRBV30	10	ASGQGGDGYT
TRBJ1-2	TRBD1	TRBV5-1	13	ASSRTGAGNYGYT
TRBJ2-1	TRBD2	TRBV19	15	ASSLRGGQGSYNEQF
TRBJ1-2	-	TRBV30	9	AWTRGGGYT
TRBJ2-1	TRBD2	TRBV13	16	ASSFPSKAGDYYNEQF
TRBJ2-5	TRBD2	TRBV6-5	14	ASSYSVAGGRETQY
TRBJ1-1	-	TRBV7-9	14	ASSSWARKMNTEAF
TRBJ2-3	-	TRBV7-6	14	ASSLNTGFGTDTQY
TRBJ1-5	-	TRBV28	12	ASSLQAGHQPQH
TRBJ2-3	TRBD2	TRBV6-5	14	ASSYWSGGRLDTQY
TRBJ1-2	-	TRBV7-2	13	ASSPGGAWEHGYT
TRBJ2-7	TRBD1	TRBV5-4	11	ASSPRGGGEQY
TRBJ2-1	TRBD2	TRBV29-1	11	SVPGAGGNEQF
TRBJ1-4	-	TRBV10-3	12	AISDRATNEKLF
TRBJ2-3	-	TRBV6-5	12	ASSYEGSTDTQY
TRBJ2-7	TRBD1	TRBV5-6	15	ASSKGGLGQGANEQY